This T cell receptor beta chain was found in a study of tumor and adjacent non-tumor tissue in lung cancer. Turning to the study itself: Histology: about a dozen adenocarcinoma, a couple of squamous cell carcinoma, 1 small cell lung cancer.

Broader study findings: Normal lung showed higher cumulative top 100 clone frequency than tumor.

A modified ARM-PCR protocol with three rounds of nested PCR amplified TCRbeta. TCRdb independently ran MiXCR on the multiplex PCR reads; one entry per CDR3 protein. The sample has 60,000 to 80,000 distinct CDR3 sequences, nearly 70% seen once. The template was RNA from unsorted bulk tissue. The normal lung tissue was taken more than 3 cm from the tumor edge. This clonotype has a count of ten or more. The antigen remains unidentified. The ends lost 7 bases at V and 3 bases at J; junction bases unmatched: 6. Germline V lookup: CDR1 MNHNY, CDR2 SVGAGI (reference sequence). The CDR3 runs to 14 residues. The chain joins TRBV6-6 to TRBJ2-7; 10 nucleotides match TRBD2. Input material: distant non-tumor lung tissue. This TCR derives from a woman between 45 and 60 years old with non-small cell lung cancer. Here the CDR3 DNA reads TGTGCCAGCACCCCTAGCGGGAGCCTCTACGAGCAGTACTTC. Protein sequence: CASTPSGSLYEQYF.